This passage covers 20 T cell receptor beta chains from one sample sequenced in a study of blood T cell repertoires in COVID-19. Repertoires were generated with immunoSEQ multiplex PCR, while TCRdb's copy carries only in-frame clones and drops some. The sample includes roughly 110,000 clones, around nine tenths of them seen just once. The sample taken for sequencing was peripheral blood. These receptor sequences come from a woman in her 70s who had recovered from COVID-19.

CDR3 sequence: CASSPGTASTDTQYF. DNA of the CDR3: TGTGCCAGCAGCCCCGGGACAGCTAGCACAGATACGCAGTATTTT. The rearrangement joins TRBV11-3 to TRBJ2-3; TRBD1 matches at 7 bases. The CDR3 consists of 15 residues. V was clipped by 5 bases and J by 0 bases; unmatched bases: 5. Germline V gene sequence: CDR1 SGHNT, CDR2 YENEEA. The whole variable domain, filled in from reference TRBV11-3 and TRBJ2-3, reads EAGVVQSPRYKIIEKKQPVAFWCNPISGHNTLYWYLQNLGQGPELLIRYENEEAVDDSQLPKDRFSAERLKGVDSTLKIQPAELGDSAVYLCASSPGTASTDTQYFGPGTRLTVL.

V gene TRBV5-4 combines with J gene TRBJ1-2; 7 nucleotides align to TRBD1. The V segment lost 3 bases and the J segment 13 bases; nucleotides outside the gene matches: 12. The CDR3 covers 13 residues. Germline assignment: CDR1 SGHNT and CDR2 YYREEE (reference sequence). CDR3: CASSSGTDLPGTF. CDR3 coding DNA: TGTGCCAGCAGCTCCGGGACAGACCTACCTGGCACCTTC.

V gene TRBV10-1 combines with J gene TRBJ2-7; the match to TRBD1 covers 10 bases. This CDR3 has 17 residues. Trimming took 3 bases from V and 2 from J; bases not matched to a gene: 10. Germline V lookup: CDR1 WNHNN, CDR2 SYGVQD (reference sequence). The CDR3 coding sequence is TGCGCCAGCAGTGACAGGGGACAGGGGTCTTTCCCCTACGAGCAGTACTTC. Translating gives CASSDRGQGSFPYEQYF.

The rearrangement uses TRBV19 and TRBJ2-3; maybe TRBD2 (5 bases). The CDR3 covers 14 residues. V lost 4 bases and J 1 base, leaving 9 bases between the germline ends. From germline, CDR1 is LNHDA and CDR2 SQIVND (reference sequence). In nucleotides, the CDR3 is TGTGCCAGTAGTACCTTGGGAGGCACAGATACGCAGTATTTT. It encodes CASSTLGGTDTQYF.

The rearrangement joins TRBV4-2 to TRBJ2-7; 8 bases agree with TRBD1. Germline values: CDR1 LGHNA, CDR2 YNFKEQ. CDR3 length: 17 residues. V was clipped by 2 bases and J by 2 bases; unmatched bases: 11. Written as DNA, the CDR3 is TGTGCCAGCAGCCAACTCTCTACAGGGGGGAACACCTACGAGCAGTACTTC. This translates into CASSQLSTGGNTYEQYF.

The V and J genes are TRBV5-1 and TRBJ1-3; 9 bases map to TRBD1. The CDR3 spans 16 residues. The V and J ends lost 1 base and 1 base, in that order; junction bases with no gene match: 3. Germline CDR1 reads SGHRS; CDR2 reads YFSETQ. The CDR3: CASSLYGTGSGNTIYF. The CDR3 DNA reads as TGCGCCAGCAGCTTGTATGGGACAGGGTCTGGAAACACCATATATTTT.

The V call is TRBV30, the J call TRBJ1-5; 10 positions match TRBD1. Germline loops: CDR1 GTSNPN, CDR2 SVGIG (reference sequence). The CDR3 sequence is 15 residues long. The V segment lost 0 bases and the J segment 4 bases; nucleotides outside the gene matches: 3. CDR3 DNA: TGTGCCTGGAGTGTATGGACAGGGGGGAATCAGCCCCAGCATTTT. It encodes CAWSVWTGGNQPQHF. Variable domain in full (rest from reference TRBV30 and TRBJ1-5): SQTIHQWPATLVQPVGSPLSLECTVEGTSNPNLYWYRQAAGRGLQLLFYSVGIGQISSEVPQNLSASRPQDRQFILSSKKLLLSDSGFYLCAWSVWTGGNQPQHFGDGTRLSIL.

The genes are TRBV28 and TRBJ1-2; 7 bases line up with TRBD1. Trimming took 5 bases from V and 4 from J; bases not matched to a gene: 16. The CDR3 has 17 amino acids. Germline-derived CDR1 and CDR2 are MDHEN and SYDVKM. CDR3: CASSPTGFRYTRYGYTF. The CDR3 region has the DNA TGTGCCAGCAGTCCGACAGGGTTTCGTTACACCCGCTATGGCTACACCTTC.

As DNA, the CDR3 is TGTGCCAGCAGTGCCAGTAACTATGGCTACACCTTC. This codes for CASSASNYGYTF. The chain couples TRBV28 to TRBJ1-2; D call uncertain. Germline loops: CDR1 MDHEN, CDR2 SYDVKM. The length of the CDR3 is 12 residues. Between the trimmed V and J ends, which lost 5 bases and 1 base, there was a span of 5 bases.

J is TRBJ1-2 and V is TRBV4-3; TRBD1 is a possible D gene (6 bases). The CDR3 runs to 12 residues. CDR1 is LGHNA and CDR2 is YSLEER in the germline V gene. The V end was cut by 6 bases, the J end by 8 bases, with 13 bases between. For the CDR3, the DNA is TGCGCCAGCAGAAAACAGGGAGTGGGCTACACCTTC. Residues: CASRKQGVGYTF.

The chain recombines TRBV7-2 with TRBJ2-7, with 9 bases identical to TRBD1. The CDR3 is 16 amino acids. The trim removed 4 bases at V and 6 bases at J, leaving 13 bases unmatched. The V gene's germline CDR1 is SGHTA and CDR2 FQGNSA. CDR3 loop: CASSSQAPGQGGEQYF. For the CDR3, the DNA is TGTGCCAGCAGCTCCCAAGCTCCGGGACAGGGTGGCGAGCAGTACTTC.

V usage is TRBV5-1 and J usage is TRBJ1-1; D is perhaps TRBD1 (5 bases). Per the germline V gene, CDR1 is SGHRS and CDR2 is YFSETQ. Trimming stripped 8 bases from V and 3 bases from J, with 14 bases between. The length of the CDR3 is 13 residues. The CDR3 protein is CASRRGGDTEAFF. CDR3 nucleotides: TGCGCCAGTCGCCGCGGGGGGGACACTGAAGCTTTCTTT. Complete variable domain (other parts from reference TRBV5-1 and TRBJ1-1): KAGVTQTPRYLIKTRGQQVTLSCSPISGHRSVSWYQQTPGQGLQFLFEYFSETQRNKGNFPGRFSGRQFSNSRSEMNVSTLELGDSALYLCASRRGGDTEAFFGQGTRLTVV.

CDR3: CASRLGNGEQFF. DNA for the CDR3: TGTGCCAGCAGGCTAGGAAACGGTGAGCAGTTCTTC. The chain is built from TRBV7-8 and TRBJ2-1; D gene uncertain. Germline CDR1 is SGHVS and CDR2 is FQNEAQ. V was clipped by 6 bases and J by 9 bases, with 12 bases between them. The CDR3 is 12 amino acids.

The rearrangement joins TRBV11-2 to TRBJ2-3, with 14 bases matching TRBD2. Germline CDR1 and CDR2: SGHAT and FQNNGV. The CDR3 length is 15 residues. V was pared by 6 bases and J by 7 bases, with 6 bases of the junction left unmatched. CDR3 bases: TGTGCCAGCAGATACGGGACTAGCGGGAGATATACGCAGTATTTT. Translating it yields CASRYGTSGRYTQYF.

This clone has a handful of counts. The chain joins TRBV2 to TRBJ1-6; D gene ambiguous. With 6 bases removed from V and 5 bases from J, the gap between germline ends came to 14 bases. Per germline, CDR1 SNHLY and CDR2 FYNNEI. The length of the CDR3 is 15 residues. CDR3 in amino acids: CASSLAITDNSPLHF. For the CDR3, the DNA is TGTGCCAGCAGCCTAGCCATCACAGATAATTCACCCCTCCACTTT.

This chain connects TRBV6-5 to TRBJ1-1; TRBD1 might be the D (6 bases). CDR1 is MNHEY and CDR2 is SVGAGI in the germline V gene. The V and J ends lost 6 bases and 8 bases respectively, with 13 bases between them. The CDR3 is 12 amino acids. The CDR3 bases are TGTGCCAGCAGCCGCGGGGGGGCCGAAGCTTTCTTT. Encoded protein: CASSRGGAEAFF.

CDR3 DNA sequence: TGTGCCAGCAGGCAGGGGGCCTCTAATTCACCCCTCCACTTT. Protein: CASRQGASNSPLHF. The rearrangement uses TRBV3-1 (or the pseudogene TRBV3-2) and TRBJ1-6, with TRBD1 identical over 8 bases. CDR3 length equals 14 residues. The germline V gene encodes CDR1 LGHDT and CDR2 YNNKEL (reference sequence). The trim removed 6 bases at V and 6 bases at J, leaving 4 bases unmatched.

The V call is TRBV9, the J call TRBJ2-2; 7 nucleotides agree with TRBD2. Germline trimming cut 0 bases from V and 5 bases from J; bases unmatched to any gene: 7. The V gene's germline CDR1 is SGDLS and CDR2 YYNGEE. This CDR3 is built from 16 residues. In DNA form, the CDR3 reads TGTGCCAGCAGCGTAGCGACTAGCCCCCTTACCGGGGAGCTGTTTTTT. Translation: CASSVATSPLTGELFF.

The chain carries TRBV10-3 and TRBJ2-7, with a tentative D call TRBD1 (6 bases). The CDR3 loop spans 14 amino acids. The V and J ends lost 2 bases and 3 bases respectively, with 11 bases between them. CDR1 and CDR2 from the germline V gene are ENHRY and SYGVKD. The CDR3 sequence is CAISEGQWFYEQYF. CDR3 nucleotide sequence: TGTGCCATCAGTGAGGGACAGTGGTTCTACGAGCAGTACTTC.

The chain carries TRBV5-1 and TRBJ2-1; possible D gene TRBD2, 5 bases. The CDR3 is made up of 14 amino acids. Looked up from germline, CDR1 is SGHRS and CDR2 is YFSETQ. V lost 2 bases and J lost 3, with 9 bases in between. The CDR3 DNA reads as TGCGCCAGCAGCTTCTCCAGCGGCTACAATGAGCAGTTCTTC. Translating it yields CASSFSSGYNEQFF.